This entry lists 19 T cell receptor beta chains sequenced from one sample in a study of blood T cell repertoires in COVID-19. Sequencing used immunoSEQ multiplex PCR; TCRdb keeps in-frame clones, though not all of them. Of under 150,000 clones listed, under 80% are singletons. The specimen was peripheral blood. Every receptor here comes from a man in his sixties with acute or convalescent COVID-19.

The chain combines TRBV28 with TRBJ2-5; D may be TRBD2 (5 bases). Looked up from germline, CDR1 is MDHEN and CDR2 is SYDVKM. Trimming took 6 bases from V and 5 from J, leaving 19 bases between them. The CDR3 is 15 residues long. DNA of the CDR3: TGTGCCAGCAGGCCCATGGCGGGTACCCAGGAGACCCAGTACTTC. The encoded protein is CASRPMAGTQETQYF.

The rearrangement joins TRBV7-3 to TRBJ2-1; 10 bases are shared with TRBD2. The germline CDR1 and CDR2 sequences are SGHTA and FQGTGA. The ends lost 4 bases at V and 0 bases at J; junction bases unmatched: 15. The CDR3 is 20 residues long. In nucleotides, the CDR3 is TGTGCCAGCAGCTCATCGGAATGGGCTAGCGGGAGCGTCTCCTACAATGAGCAGTTCTTC. This translates into CASSSSEWASGSVSYNEQFF.

The chain links TRBV6-2 or TRBV6-3 to TRBJ1-1; 7 bases agree with TRBD1. The CDR3 extends over 13 amino acids. The V gene's germline CDR1 is MNHEY and CDR2 SVGEGT. V dropped 5 bases and J dropped 7; count of bases not matched to a gene: 7. CDR3 protein: CASSPEGTVEAFF. The CDR3 region has the DNA TGTGCCAGCAGTCCCGAGGGGACAGTTGAAGCTTTCTTT.

The rearrangement uses TRBV6-5 and TRBJ1-6; perhaps TRBD1 as D (5 bases). The CDR3 loop spans 16 amino acids. Germline V CDR1 and CDR2: MNHEY, SVGAGI. V was trimmed by 0 bases and J by 4 bases, leaving 10 bases between them. For the CDR3, the DNA is TGTGCCAGCAGTTACTCGACAGCGATTTATAATTCACCCCTCCACTTT. It specifies CASSYSTAIYNSPLHF.

The CDR3 coding sequence is TGTGCCAGCAGCGTAGTAGACAGGGGTGGCGAGCAGTACTTC. The encoded protein is CASSVVDRGGEQYF. The V call is TRBV9, the J call TRBJ2-7, with TRBD1 identical over 8 bases. The CDR3 covers 14 residues. Per the germline V gene, CDR1 is SGDLS and CDR2 is YYNGEE. Trimming took 0 bases from V and 6 from J; bases not matched to a gene: 5.

In its sample, this clone was seen a few times. This sequence joins TRBV5-4 and TRBJ1-1; D might be TRBD1 (6 bases). The CDR3 sequence is 15 residues long. Germline V gene sequence: CDR1 SGHNT, CDR2 YYREEE (reference sequence). V lost 9 bases to trimming and J lost 2 bases, with 20 bases between them. Written as DNA, the CDR3 is TGTGCCACCCTGTCCGAGGGGACAACCAACACTGAAGCTTTCTTT. Amino acids: CATLSEGTTNTEAFF.

This chain links TRBV2 with TRBJ2-5; 8 nucleotides align to TRBD2. With 5 bases clipped from V and 4 bases from J, the junction kept 6 bases outside the gene matches. The CDR3 totals 14 residues. Germline CDR1 SNHLY, CDR2 FYNNEI. This CDR3 reads CASSIRGGAETQYF. CDR3 in DNA: TGTGCCAGCAGTATTCGGGGGGGGGCAGAGACCCAGTACTTC. Complete variable domain (other parts from reference TRBV2 and TRBJ2-5): EPEVTQTPSHQVTQMGQEVILRCVPISNHLYFYWYRQILGQKVEFLVSFYNNEISEKSEIFDDQFSVERPDGSNFTLKIRSTKLEDSAMYFCASSIRGGAETQYFGPGTRLLVL.

V and J are TRBV7-6 and TRBJ2-1; 13 nucleotides match TRBD2. Germline V gene sequence: CDR1 SGHVS, CDR2 FNYEAQ. CDR3 size: 15 residues. V lost 4 bases and J lost 9; bases outside the gene matches: 6. The CDR3 spells CASSSQGTSGTEQFF. The CDR3 region has the DNA TGTGCCAGCAGCTCCCAGGGGACTAGCGGGACTGAGCAGTTCTTC.

The chain has TRBV5-1 and TRBJ2-1; 10 bases are shared with TRBD2. In germline, CDR1 is SGHRS, CDR2 YFSETQ. The CDR3 runs 16 residues. After removal of 2 bases from V and 6 bases from J, the junction contained 8 bases not matched to a gene. The CDR3 sequence is CASSLSPLAGVNEQFF. The DNA for the CDR3 is TGCGCCAGCAGCTTATCCCCCCTAGCGGGAGTCAATGAGCAGTTCTTC.

The chain links TRBV18 to TRBJ2-2; a weak D match, TRBD2 (6 bases). With 1 base removed from V and 4 bases from J, the gap between germline ends came to 13 bases. The CDR3 sequence is 16 residues long. Germline CDR1 KGHSH, CDR2 LQKENI. The CDR3 DNA reads as TGTGCCAGCTCACCACGGGACGGGAGTTTCACCGGGGAGCTGTTTTTT. Translated, it gives CASSPRDGSFTGELFF.

The chain uses TRBV7-3 and TRBJ2-1; no reliable D call. In germline, CDR1 is SGHTA, CDR2 FQGTGA. The ends were cut back, 1 base at V and 2 bases at J, with 12 bases in the middle. The CDR3 contains 16 residues. The CDR3 sequence is CASSLMSASPYNEQFF. CDR3 bases: TGTGCCAGCAGCTTAATGAGCGCGAGCCCCTACAATGAGCAGTTCTTC.

The chain uses TRBV5-1 and TRBJ2-7; TRBD1 matches 9 bases. Germline CDR1 and CDR2: SGHRS and YFSETQ. The ends lost 3 bases at V and 6 bases at J; junction bases unmatched: 4. This CDR3 spans 13 amino acids. DNA of the CDR3: TGCGCCAGCAGCTCCGGGACAGGGTTCGAGCAGTACTTC. It is translated as CASSSGTGFEQYF. The full variable domain, in which reference TRBV5-1 and TRBJ2-7 provide the parts outside the CDR3, is KAGVTQTPRYLIKTRGQQVTLSCSPISGHRSVSWYQQTPGQGLQFLFEYFSETQRNKGNFPGRFSGRQFSNSRSEMNVSTLELGDSALYLCASSSGTGFEQYFGPGTRLTVT.

The V gene is TRBV5-4, the J gene TRBJ2-1; maybe TRBD2 (5 bases). V lost 4 bases, J lost 4 bases, and 9 bases lay in between. Germline values: CDR1 SGHNT, CDR2 YYREEE (reference sequence). This CDR3 is 13 amino acids long. In nucleotides, the CDR3 is TGTGCCAGCAGCCCAACTAGGTACAATGAGCAGTTCTTC. As protein: CASSPTRYNEQFF.

V is TRBV12-5 and J is TRBJ1-4, with D perhaps matching TRBD1 (5 bases). CDR1 is LGHNT and CDR2 is FRNRAP in the germline V gene. This CDR3 is 16 amino acids long. V was shortened by 0 bases and J by 2 bases, with 10 bases between the two germline ends. This chain's CDR3 is CASGLVHGGTNEKLFF. CDR3 nucleotides: TGTGCTAGTGGTTTGGTACACGGGGGGACTAATGAAAAACTGTTTTTT.

Only one count was recorded for this clone. The rearrangement uses TRBV5-1 and TRBJ2-1, with TRBD2 identical over 8 bases. Trimming at V came to 1 base and at J to 6 bases, leaving 9 bases not matched to a gene. Germline loops: CDR1 SGHRS, CDR2 YFSETQ. The CDR3 covers 16 residues. The CDR3 nucleotides are TGCGCCAGCAGCTTGATGGGCTCGGGAGGGGTCAATGAGCAGTTCTTC. Protein: CASSLMGSGGVNEQFF.

The J gene is TRBJ2-1, the V gene TRBV5-1; TRBD2 matches at 9 bases. V lost 4 bases and J lost 4; bases outside the gene matches: 6. The CDR3 loop spans 15 amino acids. CDR1 and CDR2 (germline): SGHRS, YFSETQ. This chain's CDR3 is CASSPLTSGYNEQFF. Written as DNA, the CDR3 is TGCGCCAGCAGCCCCCTGACTAGCGGATACAATGAGCAGTTCTTC.

This chain connects TRBV18 to TRBJ1-4, with TRBD1 matching 7 bases. The CDR3 extends over 15 amino acids. The ends lost 2 bases at V and 4 bases at J; junction bases unmatched: 4. Germline lookup yields CDR1 KGHSH and CDR2 LQKENI. Here the CDR3 DNA reads TGTGCCAGCTCACCAAGACAGGGCCATAATGAAAAACTGTTTTTT. This translates into CASSPRQGHNEKLFF.

The chain carries TRBV5-4 and TRBJ2-7; TRBD2 aligns across 12 bases. This CDR3 has 14 amino acids. Per germline, CDR1 SGHNT and CDR2 YYREEE (reference sequence). J was trimmed by 7 bases and V by 4 bases; bases with no gene match: 6. CDR3 residues: CASSPSSGRGEQYF. The DNA of the CDR3 is TGTGCCAGCAGCCCTTCTAGCGGGAGGGGTGAGCAGTACTTC. Full variable domain (rest looked up from reference TRBV5-4 and TRBJ2-7): ETGVTQSPTHLIKTRGQQVTLRCSSQSGHNTVSWYQQALGQGPQFIFQYYREEENGRGNFPPRFSGLQFPNYSSELNVNALELDDSALYLCASSPSSGRGEQYFGPGTRLTVT.

The V gene is TRBV5-1, the J gene TRBJ2-3; 9 bases line up with TRBD2. CDR3 length equals 16 residues. Germline V CDR1 and CDR2: SGHRS, YFSETQ. V was pared by 4 bases and J by 0 bases, with 6 bases of the junction left unmatched. CDR3 coding DNA: TGCGCCAGCAGCGAACTGACTAGCGGTAGCACAGATACGCAGTATTTT. This translates into CASSELTSGSTDTQYF.